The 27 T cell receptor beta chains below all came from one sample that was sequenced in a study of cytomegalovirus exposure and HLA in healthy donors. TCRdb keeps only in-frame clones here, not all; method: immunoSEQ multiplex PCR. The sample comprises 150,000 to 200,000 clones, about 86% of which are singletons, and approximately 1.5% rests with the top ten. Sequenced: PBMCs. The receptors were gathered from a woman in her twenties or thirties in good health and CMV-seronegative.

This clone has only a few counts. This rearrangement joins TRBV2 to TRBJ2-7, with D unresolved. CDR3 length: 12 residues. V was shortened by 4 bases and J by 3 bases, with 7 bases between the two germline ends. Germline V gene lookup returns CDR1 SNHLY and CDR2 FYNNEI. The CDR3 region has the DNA TGTGCCAGCAGTGTGGCACGCTACGAGCAGTACTTC. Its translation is CASSVARYEQYF.

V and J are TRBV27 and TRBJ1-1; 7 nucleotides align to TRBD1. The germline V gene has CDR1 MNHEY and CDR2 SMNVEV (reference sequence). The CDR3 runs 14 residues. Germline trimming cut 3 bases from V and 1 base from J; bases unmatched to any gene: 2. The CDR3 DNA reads TGTGCCAGCAGTTTTAACAGGGGGAACACTGAAGCTTTCTTT. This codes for CASSFNRGNTEAFF.

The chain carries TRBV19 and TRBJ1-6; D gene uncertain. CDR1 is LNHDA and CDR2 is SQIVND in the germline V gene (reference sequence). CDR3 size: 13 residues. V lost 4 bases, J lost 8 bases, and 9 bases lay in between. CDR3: CASSTSSDSPLHF. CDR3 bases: TGTGCCAGTAGTACCTCTAGTGATTCACCCCTCCACTTT.

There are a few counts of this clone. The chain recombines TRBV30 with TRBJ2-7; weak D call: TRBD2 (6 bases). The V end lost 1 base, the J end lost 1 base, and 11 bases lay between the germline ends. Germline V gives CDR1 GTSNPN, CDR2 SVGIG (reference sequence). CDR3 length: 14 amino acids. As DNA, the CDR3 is TGTGCCTGGAGTGGTGGAGGGATTTCCTACGAGCAGTACTTC. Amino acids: CAWSGGGISYEQYF.

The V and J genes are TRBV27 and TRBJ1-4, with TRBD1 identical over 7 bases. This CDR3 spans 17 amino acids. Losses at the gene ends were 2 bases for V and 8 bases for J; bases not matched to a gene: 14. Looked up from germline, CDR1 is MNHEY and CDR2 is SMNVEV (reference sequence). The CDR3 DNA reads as TGTGCCAGCAGTTTAACGGGGAAAATGACAGGGCGAGAAAAACTGTTTTTT. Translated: CASSLTGKMTGREKLFF.

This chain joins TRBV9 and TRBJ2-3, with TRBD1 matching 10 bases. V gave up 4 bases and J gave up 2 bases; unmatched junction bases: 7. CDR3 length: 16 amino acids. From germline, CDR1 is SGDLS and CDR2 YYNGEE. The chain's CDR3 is CASSPKGQGFTDTQYF. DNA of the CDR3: TGTGCCAGCAGCCCAAAGGGACAGGGGTTCACAGATACGCAGTATTTT. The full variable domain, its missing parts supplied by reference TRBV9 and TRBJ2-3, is DSGVTQTPKHLITATGQRVTLRCSPRSGDLSVYWYQQSLDQGLQFLIQYYNGEERAKGNILERFSAQQFPDLHSELNLSSLELGDSALYFCASSPKGQGFTDTQYFGPGTRLTVL.

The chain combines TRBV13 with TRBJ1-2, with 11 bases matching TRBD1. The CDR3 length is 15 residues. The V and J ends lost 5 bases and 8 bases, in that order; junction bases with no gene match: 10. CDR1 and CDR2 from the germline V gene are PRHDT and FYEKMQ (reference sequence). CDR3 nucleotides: TGTGCCAGCAGCCGGGGACAGGGGGTCGCCTACGGCTACACCTTC. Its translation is CASSRGQGVAYGYTF.

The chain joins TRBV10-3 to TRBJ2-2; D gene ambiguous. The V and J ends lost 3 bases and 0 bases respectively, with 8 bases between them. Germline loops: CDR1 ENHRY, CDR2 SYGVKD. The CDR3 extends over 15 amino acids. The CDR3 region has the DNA TGTGCCATCAGTGATTTACAGACGAACACCGGGGAGCTGTTTTTT. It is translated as CAISDLQTNTGELFF.

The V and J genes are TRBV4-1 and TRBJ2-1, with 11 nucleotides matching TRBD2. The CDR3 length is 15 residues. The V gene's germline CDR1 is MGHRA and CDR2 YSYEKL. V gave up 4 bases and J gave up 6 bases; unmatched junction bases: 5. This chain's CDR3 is CASSLATSGGNEQFF. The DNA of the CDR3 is TGCGCCAGCAGCCTGGCAACTAGCGGGGGCAATGAGCAGTTCTTC.

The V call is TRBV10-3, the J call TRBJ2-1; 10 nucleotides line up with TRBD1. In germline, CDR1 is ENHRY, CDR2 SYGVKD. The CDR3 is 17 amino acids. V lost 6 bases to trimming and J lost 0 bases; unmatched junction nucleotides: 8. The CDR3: CAISITGTGVSYNEQFF. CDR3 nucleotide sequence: TGTGCCATCAGCATAACCGGGACAGGGGTCTCCTACAATGAGCAGTTCTTC.

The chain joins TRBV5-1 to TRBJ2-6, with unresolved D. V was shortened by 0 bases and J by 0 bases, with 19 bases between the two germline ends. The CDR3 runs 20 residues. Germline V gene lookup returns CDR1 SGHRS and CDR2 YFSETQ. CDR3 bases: TGCGCCAGCAGCTTGGCCGTGAACTTTGCGATAAGCTCTGGGGCCAACGTCCTGACTTTC. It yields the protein CASSLAVNFAISSGANVLTF.

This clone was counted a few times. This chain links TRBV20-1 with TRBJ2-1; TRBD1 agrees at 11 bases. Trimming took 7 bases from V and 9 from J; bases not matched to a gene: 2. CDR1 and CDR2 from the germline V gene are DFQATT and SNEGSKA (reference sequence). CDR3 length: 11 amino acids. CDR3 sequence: CSVDRGLEQFF. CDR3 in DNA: TGCAGTGTGGACAGGGGGCTTGAGCAGTTCTTC.

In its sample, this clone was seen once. CDR3 in DNA: TGTGCCAGCAGTTACTCTAGCGGGGTGAACAATGAGCAGTTCTTC. Protein product: CASSYSSGVNNEQFF. The chain has TRBV6-6 and TRBJ2-1; 8 positions agree with TRBD2. The CDR3 contains 15 residues. J lost 5 bases, V lost 0 bases, and 3 bases had no gene match. Germline V lookup: CDR1 MNHNY, CDR2 SVGAGI (reference sequence).

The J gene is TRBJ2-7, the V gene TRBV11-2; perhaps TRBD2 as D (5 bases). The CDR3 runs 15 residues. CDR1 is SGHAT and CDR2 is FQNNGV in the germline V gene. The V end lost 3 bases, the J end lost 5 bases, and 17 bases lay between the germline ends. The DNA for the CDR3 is TGTGCCAGCAGCTTTCGGCGAGGGCGTCAGGACGAGCAGTACTTC. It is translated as CASSFRRGRQDEQYF. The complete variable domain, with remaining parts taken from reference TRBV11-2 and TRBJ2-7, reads EAGVAQSPRYKIIEKRQSVAFWCNPISGHATLYWYQQILGQGPKLLIQFQNNGVVDDSQLPKDRFSAERLKGVDSTLKIQPAKLEDSAVYLCASSFRRGRQDEQYFGPGTRLTVT.

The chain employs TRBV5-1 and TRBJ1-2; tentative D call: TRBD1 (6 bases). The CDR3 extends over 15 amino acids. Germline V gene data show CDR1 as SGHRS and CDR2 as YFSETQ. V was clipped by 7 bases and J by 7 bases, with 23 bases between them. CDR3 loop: CASQAWSGAGFGYTF. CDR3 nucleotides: TGCGCCAGCCAAGCTTGGTCAGGGGCTGGGTTTGGCTACACCTTC.

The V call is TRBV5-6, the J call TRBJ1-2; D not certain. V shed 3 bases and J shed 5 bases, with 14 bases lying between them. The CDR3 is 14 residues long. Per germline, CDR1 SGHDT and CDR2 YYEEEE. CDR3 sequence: CASSWWALGYGYTF. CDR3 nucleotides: TGTGCCAGCAGCTGGTGGGCTCTTGGGTATGGCTACACCTTC.

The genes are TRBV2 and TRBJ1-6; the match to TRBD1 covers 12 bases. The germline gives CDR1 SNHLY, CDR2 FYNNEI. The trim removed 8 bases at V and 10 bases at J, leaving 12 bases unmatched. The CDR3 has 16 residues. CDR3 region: CASGGDRGRLRSPLHF. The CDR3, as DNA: TGTGCCAGCGGTGGGGACAGGGGGCGATTAAGATCACCCCTCCACTTT. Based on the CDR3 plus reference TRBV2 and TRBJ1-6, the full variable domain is EPEVTQTPSHQVTQMGQEVILRCVPISNHLYFYWYRQILGQKVEFLVSFYNNEISEKSEIFDDQFSVERPDGSNFTLKIRSTKLEDSAMYFCASGGDRGRLRSPLHFGNGTRLTVT.

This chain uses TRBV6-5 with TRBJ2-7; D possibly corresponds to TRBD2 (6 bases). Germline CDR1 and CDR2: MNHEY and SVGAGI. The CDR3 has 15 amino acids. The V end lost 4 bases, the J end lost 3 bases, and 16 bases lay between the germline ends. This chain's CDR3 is CASSFETRNNYEQYF. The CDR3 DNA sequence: TGTGCCAGCAGTTTCGAGACTAGGAATAACTACGAGCAGTACTTC.

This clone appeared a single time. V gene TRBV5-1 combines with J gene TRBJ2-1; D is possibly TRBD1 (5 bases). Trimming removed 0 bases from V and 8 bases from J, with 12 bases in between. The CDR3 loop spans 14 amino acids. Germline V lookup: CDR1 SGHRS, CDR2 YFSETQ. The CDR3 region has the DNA TGCGCCAGCAGCTTGGTGCTAGGGGCGGATGAGCAGTTCTTC. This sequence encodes CASSLVLGADEQFF.

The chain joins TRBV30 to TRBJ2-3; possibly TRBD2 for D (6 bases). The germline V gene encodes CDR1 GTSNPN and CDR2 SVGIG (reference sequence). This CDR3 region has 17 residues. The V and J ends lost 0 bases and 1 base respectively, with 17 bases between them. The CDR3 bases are TGTGCCTGGAGTGTATCTGTATCGGGGGTGGGCACAGATACGCAGTATTTT. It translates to CAWSVSVSGVGTDTQYF.

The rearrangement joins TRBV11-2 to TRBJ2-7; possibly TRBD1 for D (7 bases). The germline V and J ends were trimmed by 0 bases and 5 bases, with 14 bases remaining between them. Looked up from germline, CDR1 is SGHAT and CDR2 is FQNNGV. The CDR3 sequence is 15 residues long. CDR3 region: CASSLDRGRGDEQYF. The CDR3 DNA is TGTGCCAGCAGCTTAGATCGGGGCAGGGGGGACGAGCAGTACTTC.

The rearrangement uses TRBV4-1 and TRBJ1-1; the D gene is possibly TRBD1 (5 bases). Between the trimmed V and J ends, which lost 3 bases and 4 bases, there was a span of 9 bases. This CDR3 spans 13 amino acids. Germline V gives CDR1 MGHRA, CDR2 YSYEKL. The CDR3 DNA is TGCGCCAGCAGCCATGTGGGGGGCACTGAAGCTTTCTTT. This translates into CASSHVGGTEAFF.

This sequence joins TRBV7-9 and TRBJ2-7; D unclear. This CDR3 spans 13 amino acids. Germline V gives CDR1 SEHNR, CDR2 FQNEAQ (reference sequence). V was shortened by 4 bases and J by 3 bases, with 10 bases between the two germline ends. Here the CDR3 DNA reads TGTGCCAGCAGCTCGGGTTACCACTACGAGCAGTACTTC. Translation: CASSSGYHYEQYF.

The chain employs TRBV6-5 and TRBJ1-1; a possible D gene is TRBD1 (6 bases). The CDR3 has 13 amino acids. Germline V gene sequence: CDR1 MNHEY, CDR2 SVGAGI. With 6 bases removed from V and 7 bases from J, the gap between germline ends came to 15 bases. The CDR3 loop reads CASSRTGFGEAFF. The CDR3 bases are TGTGCCAGCAGCCGAACAGGGTTCGGTGAAGCTTTCTTT.

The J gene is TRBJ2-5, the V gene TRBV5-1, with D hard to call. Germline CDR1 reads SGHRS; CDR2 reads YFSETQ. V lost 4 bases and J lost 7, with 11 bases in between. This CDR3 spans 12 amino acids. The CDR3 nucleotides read TGCGCCAGCAGCGTGACTGTCGGGACCCAGTACTTC. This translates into CASSVTVGTQYF. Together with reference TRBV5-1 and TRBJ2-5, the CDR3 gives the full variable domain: KAGVTQTPRYLIKTRGQQVTLSCSPISGHRSVSWYQQTPGQGLQFLFEYFSETQRNKGNFPGRFSGRQFSNSRSEMNVSTLELGDSALYLCASSVTVGTQYFGPGTRLLVL.

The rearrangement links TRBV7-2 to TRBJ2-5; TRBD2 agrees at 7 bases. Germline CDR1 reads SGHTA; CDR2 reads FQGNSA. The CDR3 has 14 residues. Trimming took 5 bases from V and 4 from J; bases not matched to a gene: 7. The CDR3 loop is CASSPFPGGETQYF. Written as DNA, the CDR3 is TGTGCCAGCAGCCCCTTTCCGGGAGGAGAGACCCAGTACTTC.

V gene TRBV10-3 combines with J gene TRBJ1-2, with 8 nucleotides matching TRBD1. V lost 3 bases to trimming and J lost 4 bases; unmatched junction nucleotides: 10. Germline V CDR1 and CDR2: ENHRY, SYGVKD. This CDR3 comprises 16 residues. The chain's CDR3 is CAISEGTGLIGYGYTF. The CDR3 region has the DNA TGTGCCATCAGTGAAGGGACAGGTTTGATTGGCTATGGCTACACCTTC.